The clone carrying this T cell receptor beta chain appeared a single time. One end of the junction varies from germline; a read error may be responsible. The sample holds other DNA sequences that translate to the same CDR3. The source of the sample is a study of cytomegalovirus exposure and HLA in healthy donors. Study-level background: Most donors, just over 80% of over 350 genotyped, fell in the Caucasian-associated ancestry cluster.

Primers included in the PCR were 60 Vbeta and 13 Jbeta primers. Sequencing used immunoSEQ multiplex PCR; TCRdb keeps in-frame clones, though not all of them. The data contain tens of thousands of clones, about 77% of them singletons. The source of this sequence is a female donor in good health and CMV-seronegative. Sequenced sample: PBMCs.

The CDR3 reads CASSASEYNSPLHF. CDR3 in DNA: TGTGCCAGCAGTGCGTCGGAGTATAATTCCCCCCTCCACTTT. The chain employs TRBV2 and TRBJ1-6; D is unclear. Germline V gene sequence: CDR1 SNHLY, CDR2 FYNNEI. This CDR3 is 14 amino acids long.